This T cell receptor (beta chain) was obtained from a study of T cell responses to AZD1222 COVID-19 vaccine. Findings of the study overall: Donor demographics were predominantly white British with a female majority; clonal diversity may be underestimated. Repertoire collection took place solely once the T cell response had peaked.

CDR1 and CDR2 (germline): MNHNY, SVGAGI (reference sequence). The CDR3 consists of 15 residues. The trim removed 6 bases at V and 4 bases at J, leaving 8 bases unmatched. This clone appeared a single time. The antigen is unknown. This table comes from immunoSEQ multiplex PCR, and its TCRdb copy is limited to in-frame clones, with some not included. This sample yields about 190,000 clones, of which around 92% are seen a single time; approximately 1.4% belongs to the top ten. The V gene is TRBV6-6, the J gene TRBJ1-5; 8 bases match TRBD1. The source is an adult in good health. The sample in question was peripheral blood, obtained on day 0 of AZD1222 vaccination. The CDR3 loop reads CASSYPGGENQPQHF. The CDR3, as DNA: TGTGCCAGCAGCTACCCAGGGGGCGAAAATCAGCCCCAGCATTTT.